This T cell receptor (beta chain) was sequenced for a study of blood T cell repertoires in COVID-19. Study context: The samples span acute and convalescent COVID-19 from the United States, Italy and Spain.

Germline V gene sequence: CDR1 MDHEN, CDR2 SYDVKM. This CDR3 region has 11 residues. With 5 bases clipped from V and 16 bases from J, the junction kept 7 bases outside the gene matches. Authors' analysis steps: Reference gene primer amplification gave estimated nucleated cell counts. The table came from immunoSEQ multiplex PCR; TCRdb's copy has only in-frame clones and leaves some out. V and J calls plus clone size are reproduced from that table; the DNA served to infer D and trimming. The table has some 390,000 clones, approximately 87% seen once. This clone was seen just once. This chain links TRBV28 with TRBJ1-4; 7 bases are shared with TRBD1. Sequenced input: peripheral blood. This receptor was taken from a woman aged 55-70 years with COVID-19, enrolled during active disease. The DNA for the CDR3 is TGTGCCAGCAGTACGCGGGACAGTTCGTTTTTT. It translates to CASSTRDSSFF.